The present T cell receptor beta chain was sequenced within a study of T-cell reconstitution after alpha-beta-depleted transplantation in children (dated by TCRdb to 2016 to 2017). Regarding the study in general: The study quantitatively tracked T-cell immune reconstitution after TCRalphabeta/CD19-depleted allogeneic hematopoietic cell transplantation in children using TCR repertoire profiling. Paper-wide results and their limitations: The frequencies of hyperexpanded clones fell over the following months, and after one year, T-cell counts and TCRbeta diversity were mostly attributed to newly produced T cells. In some patients, high TCRbeta diversity at day 60 was attributed to recipient T cells and intrathymic progenitors that had survived conditioning. Apparently early alphabetaT-cell count recovery about two months after transplant reportedly relied on only several hundred rapidly expanded clones derived from non-depleted graft cells.

CDR1 and CDR2 (SGHRS, YFSETQ) derive from the germline V gene. At the junction V is shortened by 0 bases and J by 6 bases, with 17 bases in between. Including the terminal cysteine and phenylalanine, the CDR3 comprises 16 residues. The DNA shown is the 48-base CDR3, in frame from base 1. The library was produced with PCR. Instrument used: Illumina HiSeq 2500. TCR library preparation used molecular barcoding, with unique molecular identifiers applied to normalize quantification of the TCRbeta repertoire. The raw public reads went through TCRdb reprocessing: fastp at Q25, MiXCR clone calling, in-frame beta chains kept. CDR3 protein duplicates are merged, each entry listing the most common genes and DNA. The table for this sample lists 780,000 or so distinct CDR3 sequences; 15% to 20% of them were counted only once. In total, the top ten clones hold around 5.3% of the sample. This clonotype was counted only a few times. It lacks a known antigen. One base away there is no much larger clone; base qualities are not given.

This specimen's treatment or condition label, per the study, means: allogeneic hematopoietic cell transplantation with graft depleted of TCRalphabeta T cells and CD19 B cells. Transplant recipients were children who received TCRalphabeta/CD19-depleted allogeneic hematopoietic cell grafts. The chain was built from TRBV5-1 and TRBJ2-3, with the D gene too uncertain to name. Specimen: PBMCs, mostly from graft donor cells, collected 360 days after TCRalphabeta/CD19-depleted stem cell transplant. The clonotype originates from a male patient between 10 and 17 years old who had a stem cell transplant for acute lymphoblastic leukemia, so the T cells may come from the graft donor. The nucleotides are TGCGCCAGCAGCTTGGCCTCGGCACCACGTCAGGATACGCAGTATTTT. This gives the protein CASSLASAPRQDTQYF.